The entry below gives a single T cell receptor beta chain sequence along with its context. This entry comes from a study of blood T cell repertoires in COVID-19. The length of the CDR3 is 15 residues. Germline CDR1 is SGHRS and CDR2 is YFSETQ. V dropped 4 bases and J dropped 6 bases, with 19 bases sitting between them. The repertoire was sequenced with immunoSEQ multiplex PCR; TCRdb's copy has only in-frame clones and lacks some. The sample lists about 180,000 clones; 80% to 90% were seen once. The V and J genes are TRBV5-1 and TRBJ1-1; a possible D gene is TRBD1 (5 bases). The sequencing input was peripheral blood. The sequence was collected from a man younger than 30 who had recovered from COVID-19. The CDR3 sequence: CASSLSRGTGAEAFF. The CDR3 nucleotides are TGCGCCAGCAGCCTTTCACGGGGGACTGGGGCTGAAGCTTTCTTT.